Sequencing of this T cell receptor beta chain was carried out in a study of blood T cell repertoires in COVID-19 (TCRdb year 2020). About the full investigation: Samples covering the acute and convalescent phases of COVID-19 were provided by collaborators in the United States, Italy and Spain. HLA class I and class II types, where available, came from metadata supplied by the sample provider rather than from assay-based typing. Samples came from the ongoing ImmuneRACE study (first 160 participants) plus 1,254 subjects from 6 global collaborators. The material from the prospective study consisted of cDNA or gDNA derived from T cells, B-cell-depleted T cells, or PBMCs. A de-identified subject ID, COVID-19 status, age in years and sex were almost always included in the sample metadata. The dataset comprised deeply sampled blood TCRbeta repertoires from subjects exposed to, actively infected with, or recovered from COVID-19. The repertoires were released in a freely available public database meant as a resource for research on the immune response to SARS-CoV-2.

Overall results and qualifications from the work: Clinical and demographic metadata were provided uncurated, with the amount varying by source and participant.

The CDR3, cysteine through phenylalanine, is 15 amino acids long. Left in the record is the CDR3 DNA by itself, 45 bases read in frame from the first base. The germline V gene yields SGHTA for CDR1 and FQGTGA for CDR2. The germline ends are 8 bases apart after V is trimmed by 0 bases and J by 2 bases. The collaborating institutions used their own protocols to collect whole blood in K2EDTA tubes. Collaborator samples were shipped for TCRbeta analysis as frozen whole blood, isolated PBMCs, or DNA extracted from either sample type. The immunoSEQ Assay, a bias-controlled multiplex PCR, was used to amplify TCRbeta CDR3 regions from genomic DNA. The source study handled its data this way. The number of nucleated cells in each sample was estimated by amplification of reference gene primers within the assay. Sequence reads were collapsed and filtered to measure the absolute abundance of every unique TCRbeta CDR3 rearrangement. For each sample, productive Simpson clonality was calculated by taking the square root of Simpson's diversity index across productive rearrangements. TCRdb holds this immuneACCESS table with in-frame rearrangements only. Some clones are missing; in checked studies, unresolved V genes explain under half, and the rest has no known cause. The DNA was the basis for D and trimming; V, J and clone size are from that table. For this sample there are about 83,000 clones; around 86% appear just once. The leading ten clones occupy around 7.3% of the sample.

In the case of this clone: This receptor's antigen is unknown. Base qualities are missing; no much larger clone stands one base away.

The rearranged segments are TRBV7-3 and TRBJ2-4, with a weak D call of TRBD2 (7 bases match). The specimen sequenced was peripheral blood. This TCR derives from a man in his fifties or sixties with active COVID-19. The nucleotides are TGTGCCAGCAGCTTAACCGGGGGGCCCAAAAACATTCAGTACTTC. This yields the protein CASSLTGGPKNIQYF.